The rows below give T cell receptor beta chains drawn from one sample of a study of CD8 T cells in ankylosing spondylitis. MiXCR, run by TCRdb on the 5' RACE reads, gives a single entry per CDR3 protein. The sample lists some 140,000 distinct CDR3 sequences; 7% to 10% were seen once. Specimen: synovial fluid, either unsorted or a sorted T cell fraction (not recorded which). All receptors derive from a male donor with ankylosing spondylitis. The CDR3 runs from the conserved cysteine through the conserved F or W. Each record gives: CDR3 protein, CDR3 DNA, D gene, V gene, J gene, clone size. The D gene is left open where the match is weak. Expanded clones are given a class, and other clones once, few, many or no size at all.

CDR3: CASSFLGHPIYNEQFF; DNA: TGTGCCAGCAGCTTTTTAGGACACCCGATATACAATGAGCAGTTCTTC; D: NA; V: TRBV7-2; J: TRBJ2-1; size: many
CDR3: CASSLLGRQAFF; DNA: TGTGCCAGCAGCTTGTTAGGGCGCCAAGCTTTCTTT; D: NA; V: TRBV5-5; J: TRBJ1-1; size: many
CDR3: CASSQEIGNYGYTF; DNA: TGTGCCAGCAGCCAAGAAATCGGGAACTATGGCTACACCTTC; D: NA; V: TRBV3-1; J: TRBJ1-2; size: many
CDR3: CASSSAGGSKNIQYF; DNA: TGTGCCAGCAGCTCTGCCGGCGGGAGCAAAAACATTCAGTACTTC; D: TRBD2; V: TRBV11-2; J: TRBJ2-4; size: few
CDR3: CSARPVISTDTQYF; DNA: TGCAGTGCTAGACCGGTAATCAGCACAGATACGCAGTATTTT; D: NA; V: TRBV20-1; J: TRBJ2-3; size: many
CDR3: CASSLRTYEQYF; DNA: TGTGCCAGCAGTTTGAGAACCTACGAGCAGTACTTC; D: NA; V: TRBV12-3/TRBV12-4; J: TRBJ2-7; size: many
CDR3: CASSLEGQGKETQYF; DNA: TGTGCCAGCAGCCTAGAGGGACAGGGGAAAGAGACCCAGTACTTC; D: TRBD1; V: TRBV25-1; J: TRBJ2-5; size: many
CDR3: CASSLRTGTYEQYF; DNA: TGTGCCAGCAGCCTCCGGACAGGGACCTACGAGCAGTACTTC; D: TRBD1; V: TRBV7-2; J: TRBJ2-7; size: few
CDR3: CRGEFPGTTEAFF; DNA: TGCAGGGGAGAGTTCCCGGGAACCACTGAAGCTTTCTTT; D: NA; V: TRBV20-1; J: TRBJ1-1; size: few
CDR3: CASSTDRGNEQFF; DNA: TGTGCCAGCAGCACCGACAGGGGGAATGAGCAGTTCTTC; D: TRBD1; V: TRBV2; J: TRBJ2-1; size: NA
CDR3: CASSQDWGGFQQFF; DNA: TGTGCCAGCAGCCAAGATTGGGGAGGATTTCAGCAGTTCTTC; D: NA; V: TRBV4-2; J: TRBJ2-1; size: NA
CDR3: CASSYGRFRETQYF; DNA: TGTGCCAGCAGTTACGGTAGATTCAGAGAGACCCAGTACTTC; D: NA; V: TRBV6-5; J: TRBJ2-5; size: many
CDR3: CASSGLTGGVTPLHF; DNA: TGCGCCAGCAGCGGACTAACAGGGGGTGTTACACCCCTCCACTTT; D: TRBD1; V: TRBV5-1; J: TRBJ1-6; size: few
CDR3: CSATGIAKNIQYF; DNA: TGCAGTGCCACAGGGATAGCCAAAAACATTCAGTACTTC; D: NA; V: TRBV20-1; J: TRBJ2-4; size: many
CDR3: CASRREGSNEQFF; DNA: TGTGCCAGCAGGAGGGAGGGCTCCAATGAGCAGTTCTTC; D: TRBD2; V: TRBV6-1; J: TRBJ2-1; size: many
CDR3: CSARPYSGSYNEQFF; DNA: TGCAGTGCTAGGCCCTATAGCGGTTCCTACAATGAGCAGTTCTTC; D: NA; V: TRBV20-1; J: TRBJ2-1; size: few
CDR3: CASSLGNDAGAAQETQYF; DNA: TGTGCTAGCAGCTTAGGTAACGACGCGGGGGCCGCCCAAGAGACCCAGTACTTC; D: NA; V: TRBV7-7; J: TRBJ2-5; size: many
CDR3: CASSLSGTYNEQFF; DNA: TGTGCCAGCAGTTTGAGCGGGACCTACAATGAGCAGTTCTTC; D: TRBD2; V: TRBV12-3/TRBV12-4; J: TRBJ2-1; size: many
CDR3: CASSQKGTGSYEQYF; DNA: TGTGCCAGCAGCCAAAAGGGGACAGGCTCCTACGAGCAGTACTTC; D: TRBD1; V: TRBV27; J: TRBJ2-7; size: few
CDR3: CASSSRSDLYNEQFF; DNA: TGTGCCAGCAGCTCGCGGTCCGACCTCTACAATGAGCAGTTCTTC; D: NA; V: TRBV7-9; J: TRBJ2-1; size: many
CDR3: CASRNPPGQGSYEQYF; DNA: TGTGCCAGCAGAAACCCACCGGGACAGGGGTCCTACGAGCAGTACTTC; D: TRBD1; V: TRBV6-2/TRBV6-3; J: TRBJ2-7; size: NA
CDR3: CSVSAQGGVGEKLFF; DNA: TGCAGCGTATCCGCCCAGGGGGGTGTCGGTGAAAAACTGTTTTTT; D: TRBD1; V: TRBV29-1; J: TRBJ1-4; size: many
CDR3: CASIDAGFGQPQHF; DNA: TGTGCCAGCATCGACGCAGGGTTTGGACAGCCCCAGCATTTT; D: NA; V: TRBV28; J: TRBJ1-5; size: many
CDR3: CASSQASWDAYGYTF; DNA: TGCGCCAGCAGCCAAGCGAGCTGGGATGCGTATGGCTACACCTTC; D: NA; V: TRBV4-3; J: TRBJ1-2; size: NA
CDR3: CATSRDTGPNHEQYF; DNA: TGTGCCACCAGCAGAGACACGGGACCCAACCACGAGCAGTACTTC; D: NA; V: TRBV15; J: TRBJ2-7; size: many
CDR3: CASSWEVGRRIEAFF; DNA: TGTGCCAGCAGCTGGGAGGTGGGCAGGAGGATTGAAGCTTTCTTT; D: NA; V: TRBV7-2; J: TRBJ1-1; size: NA
CDR3: CASSETGREQYF; DNA: TGTGCCAGCAGTGAAACAGGGAGGGAGCAGTACTTC; D: NA; V: TRBV2; J: TRBJ2-7; size: many
CDR3: CASSLTGSYSEQFF; DNA: TGTGCCAGCAGCTTAACGGGGTCCTACAGTGAGCAGTTCTTC; D: NA; V: TRBV7-9; J: TRBJ2-1; size: NA
CDR3: CSARGEQETQYF; DNA: TGCAGTGCTAGGGGGGAACAAGAGACCCAGTACTTC; D: NA; V: TRBV20-1; J: TRBJ2-5; size: NA
CDR3: CASSLHRAYGYTF; DNA: TGTGCCAGCAGTTTACATAGGGCCTATGGCTACACCTTC; D: NA; V: TRBV28; J: TRBJ1-2; size: NA
CDR3: CSAPPRVNYNEQFF; DNA: TGCAGTGCTCCCCCTAGGGTGAATTACAATGAGCAGTTCTTC; D: NA; V: TRBV20-1; J: TRBJ2-1; size: NA
CDR3: CASSRPGRSSYEQYF; DNA: TGTGCCAGCAGTCGCCCGGGACGAAGCTCCTACGAGCAGTACTTC; D: NA; V: TRBV6-2/TRBV6-3; J: TRBJ2-7; size: NA
CDR3: CASSVKATEAFF; DNA: TGTGCCAGCAGTGTTAAGGCGACTGAAGCTTTCTTT; D: NA; V: TRBV6-1; J: TRBJ1-1; size: many
CDR3: CASSFNRVNTEAFF; DNA: TGTGCCAGTAGTTTTAACAGGGTGAACACTGAAGCTTTCTTT; D: NA; V: TRBV19; J: TRBJ1-1; size: many
CDR3: CSAPTTYEQYF; DNA: TGCAGTGCTCCCACTACCTACGAGCAGTACTTC; D: NA; V: TRBV20-1; J: TRBJ2-7; size: few
CDR3: CASSIPGSYEQYF; DNA: TGTGCCAGTAGTATACCAGGGTCCTACGAGCAGTACTTC; D: NA; V: TRBV19; J: TRBJ2-7; size: NA
CDR3: CASSQDLQYGYTF; DNA: TGCGCCAGCAGCCAAGATCTACAATATGGCTACACCTTC; D: NA; V: TRBV4-3; J: TRBJ1-2; size: NA
CDR3: CASSVDFGYGYTF; DNA: TGTGCCAGCAGTGTGGACTTTGGCTATGGCTACACCTTC; D: NA; V: TRBV25-1; J: TRBJ1-2; size: many
CDR3: CSASAGMKGARGYTF; DNA: TGCAGTGCTAGCGCTGGGATGAAGGGGGCGCGTGGCTACACCTTC; D: TRBD1; V: TRBV20-1; J: TRBJ1-2; size: many
CDR3: CASSYPLGGIKETEAFF; DNA: TGTGCCAGCAGTTACCCGCTGGGGGGGATTAAGGAGACTGAAGCTTTCTTT; D: NA; V: TRBV6-5; J: TRBJ1-1; size: few
CDR3: CASSFSQTQYF; DNA: TGTGCCAGCAGCTTTTCGCAGACCCAGTACTTC; D: NA; V: TRBV11-2; J: TRBJ2-5; size: few
CDR3: CASSDRGSEGNIQYF; DNA: TGTGCCAGCAGCGACAGGGGGTCGGAGGGGAACATTCAGTACTTC; D: TRBD1; V: TRBV28; J: TRBJ2-4; size: many
CDR3: CSAWDPSRNEQFF; DNA: TGCAGTGCTTGGGACCCATCGAGGAATGAGCAGTTCTTC; D: NA; V: TRBV20-1; J: TRBJ2-1; size: many
CDR3: CSARFSGRGEDTQYF; DNA: TGCAGTGCTAGGTTTAGCGGGAGGGGGGAAGATACGCAGTATTTT; D: TRBD2; V: TRBV20-1; J: TRBJ2-3; size: few
CDR3: CSARRQGNSYEQYF; DNA: TGCAGTGCTCGAAGACAGGGCAATAGCTACGAGCAGTACTTC; D: TRBD1; V: TRBV20-1; J: TRBJ2-7; size: few
CDR3: CSARFYGRAYTGELFF; DNA: TGCAGTGCTAGATTTTACGGGAGGGCCTACACCGGGGAGCTGTTTTTT; D: TRBD2; V: TRBV20-1; J: TRBJ2-2; size: many
CDR3: CASSGIRDRGVYGYTF; DNA: TGCGCCAGCAGCGGCATCCGGGACAGGGGTGTCTATGGCTACACCTTC; D: TRBD1; V: TRBV5-1; J: TRBJ1-2; size: many
CDR3: CSVGGGVVSYNEQFF; DNA: TGCAGCGTTGGAGGAGGGGTAGTATCCTACAATGAGCAGTTCTTC; D: NA; V: TRBV29-1; J: TRBJ2-1; size: few
CDR3: CASSTFGTYEQYF; DNA: TGTGCCAGCAGTACCTTCGGTACCTACGAGCAGTACTTC; D: NA; V: TRBV28; J: TRBJ2-7; size: many
CDR3: CASSAKSNYAHEQYF; DNA: TGTGCCAGCAGTGCCAAAAGTAACTACGCACACGAGCAGTACTTC; D: NA; V: TRBV27; J: TRBJ2-7; size: many
CDR3: CASSYSDGSYEQYF; DNA: TGTGCCAGCAGTTACTCGGACGGATCCTACGAGCAGTACTTC; D: NA; V: TRBV6-5; J: TRBJ2-7; size: few
CDR3: CASSSLGGGGDTQYF; DNA: TGTGCCAGCAGTTCCCTAGGAGGAGGGGGGGATACGCAGTATTTT; D: NA; V: TRBV28; J: TRBJ2-3; size: few
CDR3: CATRLAVGEQYF; DNA: TGTGCCACCCGACTAGCTGTCGGCGAGCAGTACTTC; D: TRBD2; V: TRBV10-3; J: TRBJ2-7; size: few
CDR3: CASSEAGGPSYEQYF; DNA: TGTGCCAGCAGTGAAGCGGGAGGGCCTTCCTACGAGCAGTACTTC; D: TRBD2; V: TRBV7-2; J: TRBJ2-7; size: few
CDR3: CSFAGETQYF; DNA: TGCAGCTTTGCTGGGGAGACCCAGTACTTC; D: NA; V: TRBV29-1; J: TRBJ2-5; size: few
CDR3: CSAPGQTYEQYF; DNA: TGCAGTGCCCCGGGACAGACCTACGAGCAGTACTTC; D: TRBD1; V: TRBV20-1; J: TRBJ2-7; size: few
CDR3: CSANNPLAGGQHEQFF; DNA: TGCAGTGCAAACAACCCGCTAGCGGGAGGTCAGCATGAGCAGTTCTTC; D: TRBD2; V: TRBV20-1; J: TRBJ2-1; size: many
CDR3: CASSPREGGPALGEKLFF; DNA: TGTGCCAGCAGCCCAAGAGAGGGGGGCCCGGCTTTAGGAGAAAAACTGTTTTTT; D: NA; V: TRBV4-2; J: TRBJ1-4; size: many
CDR3: CASRFSGRLDGYTF; DNA: TGTGCCAGCAGGTTTTCCGGCAGACTAGATGGCTACACCTTC; D: NA; V: TRBV12-3/TRBV12-4; J: TRBJ1-2; size: many
CDR3: CASSPSGPYNEQFF; DNA: TGTGCCAGCAGCCCATCGGGCCCCTACAATGAGCAGTTCTTC; D: NA; V: TRBV11-2; J: TRBJ2-1; size: many